This T cell receptor beta chain was retrieved from a study of glioma-infiltrating T cells. As for this clonotype: Antigen specificity is unknown.

Findings and caveats of the study: Above-expected tissue-blood divergence occurred in all gliomas, most in low-grade ones.

The V gene's germline CDR1 is SNHLY and CDR2 FYNNEI. V shed 4 bases and J shed 2 bases, with 8 bases lying between them. The CDR3 is 14 residues long. TCR alpha and beta CDR3 regions were amplified from RNA using iRepertoire nested multiplex PCR. One-step reverse transcription and amplification started from approximately 100-400 ng of tissue mRNA or PBMC total RNA. TCRdb redid the calling of the multiplex PCR reads with MiXCR, one entry per CDR3 protein. Among under 200,000 distinct CDR3 sequences listed, 32% were seen once. The V call is TRBV2, the J call TRBJ2-2; D is possibly TRBD1 (5 bases). The sequence derives from a human donor with low-grade glioma or glioblastoma, undergoing nonglioma brain surgery, or in good health (not recorded which). Source material: glioma tissue, nonneoplastic brain tissue, or PBMCs (not recorded which). The CDR3 loop reads CASSARVNTGELFF. Written as DNA, the CDR3 is TGTGCCAGCAGTGCCAGGGTAAACACCGGGGAGCTGTTTTTT.